These T cell receptor beta chains were read from a single sample in a study of blood T cell repertoires in COVID-19. Libraries were prepared by immunoSEQ multiplex PCR; TCRdb keeps only in-frame clonotypes and omits some of them. The table records roughly 220,000 clones, about 86% of them present only once. The specimen sequenced was PBMCs or T cells enriched from blood (not recorded which). All receptors derive from a woman aged 45-60 years with acute COVID-19. The conserved cysteine and the conserved F or W are not part of the CDR3 here. The order of the fields is V gene, J gene, CDR3 protein.

V: TRBV19
J: TRBJ2-5
CDR3: ASSTGLQETQY

V: TRBV19
J: TRBJ2-1
CDR3: ASSIVGTSGPYNEQF

V: TRBV3-1/TRBV3-2
J: TRBJ2-6
CDR3: ASSVRSGANVLT

V: TRBV7-2
J: TRBJ1-1
CDR3: ASSLGTRGSTEAF

V: TRBV5-1
J: TRBJ2-7
CDR3: ASSFRDRETYEQY

V: TRBV28
J: TRBJ2-1
CDR3: ASSPPGTGFNEQF

V: TRBV19
J: TRBJ1-2
CDR3: ASSIVAGRDYT

V: TRBV7-2
J: TRBJ2-2
CDR3: ASRQSPIGGELF

V: TRBV7-9
J: TRBJ2-7
CDR3: ASSLEPGVHEQY

V: TRBV7-2
J: TRBJ2-3
CDR3: ASSLVEGMQY

V: TRBV6-5
J: TRBJ1-5
CDR3: ASRSSGSSNQPQH

V: TRBV7-2
J: TRBJ2-5
CDR3: ASSLISGLPPETQY

V: TRBV5-1
J: TRBJ2-1
CDR3: ASIGLPGGNEQF

V: TRBV4-1
J: TRBJ1-2
CDR3: ASSQDPGANYGYT

V: TRBV7-2
J: TRBJ2-7
CDR3: ASSLVGGGSGEQY

V: TRBV18
J: TRBJ1-1
CDR3: ASSPQGQSTTEAF

V: TRBV3-1/TRBV3-2
J: TRBJ2-1
CDR3: ASSQRIAGGSYNEQF

V: TRBV21-1
J: TRBJ2-3
CDR3: ASSKAEAGGADTQY

V: TRBV30
J: TRBJ1-2
CDR3: AWRTRQGARGYT

V: TRBV9
J: TRBJ2-7
CDR3: ASSVGASGDYEQY

V: TRBV28
J: TRBJ2-1
CDR3: ASSSATGTRAYNEQF

V: TRBV5-4
J: TRBJ2-7
CDR3: ASSSRGSVSYEQY

V: TRBV29-1
J: TRBJ2-2
CDR3: SVVGNRGTGDDTGELF

V: TRBV4-1
J: TRBJ2-1
CDR3: ASSQEREVYNEQF

V: TRBV5-4
J: TRBJ2-3
CDR3: ASSFGLAGGPDTQY

V: TRBV12-3/TRBV12-4
J: TRBJ1-6
CDR3: ASSLRANSPLH

V: TRBV19
J: TRBJ1-4
CDR3: ASSVGGRNEKLF

V: TRBV19
J: TRBJ1-1
CDR3: ASSVRQGNTEAF

V: TRBV11-2
J: TRBJ2-7
CDR3: ASSLGQDSIYEQY